The clone carrying this TCR beta chain was seen just once. What it recognizes is unknown. This record belongs to a study of T cell responses to AZD1222 COVID-19 vaccine. Libraries were prepared by immunoSEQ multiplex PCR; TCRdb keeps only in-frame clonotypes and omits some of them. The sample lists around 270,000 clones, 90% to 95% occurring once. Findings and caveats of the study: There were mostly white British donors and more females than males, and clonal diversity was possibly underestimated.

Germline V gives CDR1 LGHNA, CDR2 YNFKEQ. CDR3 length equals 13 residues. V lost 4 bases and J 2 bases, leaving 7 bases between the germline ends. This chain uses TRBV4-2 with TRBJ2-3; D gene uncertain. The sequencing here drew on peripheral blood, taken 28 days after the second AZD1222 dose. The source is an adult who received the AZD1222 COVID-19 vaccine. The CDR3 reads CASSPGHTDTQYF. In DNA form, the CDR3 reads TGTGCCAGCAGCCCCGGGCACACAGATACGCAGTATTTT.